This T cell receptor beta chain originates from a study of immune heterogeneity within non-small cell lung tumors. The study's findings and limits: Individual patients had largely distinct high-frequency T-cell receptor beta clonotypes.

Germline trimming cut 5 bases from V and 5 bases from J; bases unmatched to any gene: 13. CDR3 length equals 17 residues. Looked up from germline, CDR1 is MDHEN and CDR2 is SYDVKM. This clonotype has ten or more counts. Its antigen remains unidentified. Template material for each sample was 550 to 700 ng of bulk tumor genomic DNA. Several biopsies were collected from each primary tumor during surgery. They were spaced as far apart as possible within the tumor mass. Patients had untreated, newly diagnosed non-small cell lung cancer and underwent curative surgery. CDR3 of TCR beta was amplified by multiplex PCR that used 32 V and 13 J primers. Each CDR3 protein gets one entry after TCRdb re-called the multiplex PCR reads with MiXCR. Among 10,000 to 15,000 distinct CDR3 sequences listed, 20% to 25% were seen once.

The sequence was obtained from a man aged 50-60 years with non-small cell lung cancer. This chain links TRBV28 with TRBJ2-3; the match to TRBD2 covers 10 bases. The sequencing input was lung tumor tissue. The CDR3 loop is CASSATSSGGAEDTQYF. The CDR3, as DNA: TGTGCCAGCAGTGCGACCTCAAGCGGGGGGGCAGAAGATACGCAGTATTTT.